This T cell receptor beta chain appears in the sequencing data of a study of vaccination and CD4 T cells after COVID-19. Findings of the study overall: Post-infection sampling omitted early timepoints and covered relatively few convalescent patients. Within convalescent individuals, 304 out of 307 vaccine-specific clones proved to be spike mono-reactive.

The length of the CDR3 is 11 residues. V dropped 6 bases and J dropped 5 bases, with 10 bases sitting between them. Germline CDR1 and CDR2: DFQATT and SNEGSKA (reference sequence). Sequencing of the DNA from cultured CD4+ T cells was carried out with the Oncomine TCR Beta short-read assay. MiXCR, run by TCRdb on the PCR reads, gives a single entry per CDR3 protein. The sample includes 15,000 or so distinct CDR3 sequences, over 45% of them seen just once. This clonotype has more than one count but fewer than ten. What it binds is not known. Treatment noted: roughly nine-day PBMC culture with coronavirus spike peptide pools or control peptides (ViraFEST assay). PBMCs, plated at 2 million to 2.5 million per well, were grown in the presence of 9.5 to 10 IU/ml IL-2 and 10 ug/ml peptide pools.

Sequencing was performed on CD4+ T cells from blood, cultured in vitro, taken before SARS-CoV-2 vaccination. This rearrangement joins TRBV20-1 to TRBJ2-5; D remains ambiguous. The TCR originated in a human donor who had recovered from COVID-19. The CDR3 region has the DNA TGCAGTGCAGCCCTGAAGGAGACCCAGTACTTC. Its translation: CSAALKETQYF.